The rows below give T cell receptor beta chains drawn from one sample of a study of tissue T cells after allogeneic stem cell transplantation. Clones were read by immunoSEQ multiplex PCR, and TCRdb kept only the in-frame ones, dropping some. This sample yields 20,000 to 30,000 clones, of which about 70% are seen a single time; about 8.3% belongs to the top ten. Here the sequenced sample was tissue from the ileum, taken at autopsy. Receptor source: a female donor over 55 with lung cancer. The CDR3 runs from the conserved cysteine through the conserved F or W. A D gene is named only where the DNA matches it firmly. Size is omitted from some rows. Given values are once, few, many or a class for expanded clones.

-	TRBV30	TRBJ2-7	-	TGTGCCCTCAAGCTTACCTACGAGCAGTACTTC	CALKLTYEQYF
TRBD1	TRBV19	TRBJ1-2	-	TGTGCCAGTACCCCCGGACAGGGCAACTATGGCTACACCTTC	CASTPGQGNYGYTF
-	TRBV9	TRBJ2-1	once	TGTGCCAGCAGCTCTAGGGGGGAGCAGTTCTTC	CASSSRGEQFF
-	TRBV5-1	TRBJ1-1	few	TGCGCCAGCAGCGTCGGGACACCCTGGCACACTGAAGCTTTCTTT	CASSVGTPWHTEAFF
-	TRBV5-4	TRBJ1-2	few	TGTGCCAGCAGCTTCTTCGGGGGCGGCTACACCTTC	CASSFFGGGYTF
TRBD2	TRBV5-1	TRBJ2-1	-	TGCGCCAGCAGCCCGGGACTAGCGGGGTACAATGAGCAGTTCTTC	CASSPGLAGYNEQFF
-	TRBV12-3/TRBV12-4	TRBJ2-5	medium-sized	TGTGCCAGCAGTCCTAGGAGGGAGACCCAGTACTTC	CASSPRRETQYF
-	TRBV2	TRBJ2-5	few	TGTGCCAGCAGTGAGCTTTTAGGGACGGAGACCCAGTACTTC	CASSELLGTETQYF
-	TRBV7-8	TRBJ2-5	medium-sized	TGTGCCAGCGGGAATGGACAGCCCCGAGGCCAAGAGACCCAGTACTTC	CASGNGQPRGQETQYF
-	TRBV18	TRBJ2-7	-	TGTGCCAGCTCGTACAGGGACGAGCAGTACTTC	CASSYRDEQYF
TRBD1	TRBV12-3/TRBV12-4	TRBJ1-2	-	TGTGCCACCCCGGACAGGGTAGGCTATGGCTACACCTTC	CATPDRVGYGYTF
-	TRBV6-2/TRBV6-3	TRBJ2-7	-	TGTGCCAGCAGTTACGCTCGGACAAGGCCTCTCGAGCAGTACTTC	CASSYARTRPLEQYF
-	TRBV27	TRBJ2-7	-	TGTGCCAGCAGGGGGGCTGGGACCTACGAGCAGTACTTC	CASRGAGTYEQYF
-	TRBV5-1	TRBJ1-3	-	TGCGCCAGCAGCTCCGACAGGCAATACTCTGGAAACACCATATATTTT	CASSSDRQYSGNTIYF
-	TRBV4-3	TRBJ1-3	-	TGCGCCAGCAGCCAAGTGGCCGGGGCTGCGACTGGAAACACCATATATTTT	CASSQVAGAATGNTIYF
-	TRBV6-5	TRBJ1-6	few	TGTGCCAGCAGTTACGTATCCAGCAATAATTCACCCCTCCACTTT	CASSYVSSNNSPLHF
TRBD1	TRBV23-1	TRBJ2-3	once	TGCGCCAGCAGTCAATCGATTCTTGGGGTACAGGGGGCTGATACAGATACGCAGTATTTT	CASSQSILGVQGADTDTQYF
-	TRBV7-2	TRBJ1-2	-	TGTGCCAGCAGCTCGTCAGAGCGAGCCCCCTATGGCTACACCTTC	CASSSSERAPYGYTF
-	TRBV6-2/TRBV6-3	TRBJ2-7	-	TGTGCCAGCAGCTCGAACAGCTACGAGCAGTACTTC	CASSSNSYEQYF
-	TRBV18	TRBJ1-1	-	TGTGCCAGCTCCTCACAGGTGGGAGACACTGAAGCTTTCTTT	CASSSQVGDTEAFF
TRBD2	TRBV2	TRBJ2-3	-	TGTGCCAGCAGAGGGATAACTAGCGGACCCACAGATACGCAGTATTTT	CASRGITSGPTDTQYF
-	TRBV18	TRBJ1-2	-	TGTGCCTCAACCGGGGCAGATGGCTACACCTTC	CASTGADGYTF
-	TRBV5-8	TRBJ2-2	once	TGTGCCAGCAGCTTGGAGGTGACATTGAACACCGGGGAGCTGTTTTTT	CASSLEVTLNTGELFF
-	TRBV18	TRBJ2-7	-	TGTGCCAGCTCACCACGGGGGGGGCTATCTAACTCCGAGCAGTACTTC	CASSPRGGLSNSEQYF
-	TRBV6-6	TRBJ1-2	few	TGTGCCAGCGGACCTATTGAGTATAACTATGGCTACACCTTC	CASGPIEYNYGYTF
TRBD2	TRBV5-4	TRBJ2-3	once	TGTGCCAGCAGCTTGGGAACCTGGACGGGAGGTTCCACAGATACGCAGTATTTT	CASSLGTWTGGSTDTQYF
-	TRBV30	TRBJ2-7	-	TGTGCCTCCCGACAGCCTCTATCCTACGAGCAGTACTTC	CASRQPLSYEQYF
-	TRBV9	TRBJ1-4	once	TGTGCCAGCAGCGTCTACAGGGAAACTAATGAAAAACTGTTTTTT	CASSVYRETNEKLFF
TRBD2	TRBV6-5	TRBJ2-1	once	TGTGCCAGCAGTTACGGGGGGGGAATGTGGAATGAGCAGTTCTTC	CASSYGGGMWNEQFF
-	TRBV7-8	TRBJ1-3	-	TGTGCCAGCAGCTTATCCACAGGTCCCTCTGGAAACACCATATATTTT	CASSLSTGPSGNTIYF
TRBD2	TRBV2	TRBJ2-7	-	TGTGCCAGCAGTGAAAGACTAGCGATTTCCTACGAGCAGTACTTC	CASSERLAISYEQYF
TRBD1	TRBV27	TRBJ1-3	-	TGTGCCAGCAGGCGGGACAGGGGAGCTGGAAACACCATATATTTT	CASRRDRGAGNTIYF
-	TRBV6-5	TRBJ1-1	-	TGTGCCAGCAGCGCTCCTCAAGCTTTCTTT	CASSAPQAFF
-	TRBV6-5	TRBJ1-4	-	TGTGCCAGCAAGCGGGTCATAGGTGAAAAACTGTTTTTT	CASKRVIGEKLFF
TRBD1	TRBV5-5	TRBJ1-6	-	TGTGCCAGCAGCGTACAGGGGGCGGGTAATTCACCCCTCCACTTT	CASSVQGAGNSPLHF
TRBD1	TRBV6-5	TRBJ2-6	-	TGTGCCAGCACCCCGGACAGGAATGGGGCCAACGTCCTGACTTTC	CASTPDRNGANVLTF
TRBD2	TRBV5-4	TRBJ2-3	-	TGTGCCAGCAGCCCAACCGGGACTAGCGGCACAGATACGCAGTATTTT	CASSPTGTSGTDTQYF
TRBD1	TRBV2	TRBJ1-3	-	TGTGCCAGCAGGGGTCTCGGGACAGGGTTCGGAAACACCATATATTTT	CASRGLGTGFGNTIYF
-	TRBV2	TRBJ2-5	few	TGTGCCAGCAGTGTCAGGGGGGGCGAGACCCAGTACTTC	CASSVRGGETQYF
TRBD2	TRBV7-9	TRBJ2-5	few	TGTGCCAGCAGCGTAAGCGGGAAAGAGACCCAGTACTTC	CASSVSGKETQYF
-	TRBV27	TRBJ1-4	-	TGTGCCAGCAGGGACTGGAATAATGAAAAACTGTTTTTT	CASRDWNNEKLFF
TRBD1	TRBV6-5	TRBJ1-2	-	TGTGCCAGCAGTTCCGGGACAGCGCTCTATGGCTACACCTTC	CASSSGTALYGYTF